These 19 T cell receptor beta chains came from one sample sequenced in a study of spatial heterogeneity in lung cancer. Time point: blood at routine non-recurrence follow-up after resection. Extraction of whole RNA from tumor, nontumor lung or frozen PBMC preceded unsorted sequencing. TCRdb called the 5' RACE reads again in MiXCR, with one record for every CDR3 protein. The sample shows about 47,000 distinct CDR3 sequences, roughly 7% of them seen only once. Material: PBMCs, obtained at follow-up. The receptors come from a female donor with early-stage non-small cell lung cancer.

This chain connects TRBV5-1 to TRBJ2-1; D is ambiguous. The CDR3 covers 14 residues. Germline-derived CDR1 and CDR2 are SGHRS and YFSETQ. Trimming removed 1 base from V and 1 base from J, with 6 bases in between. The CDR3 DNA reads TGCGCCAGCAGCTTGTTTGTATCCTACAATGAGCAGTTCTTC. Protein: CASSLFVSYNEQFF.

This clonotype was observed at least ten times. The chain employs TRBV5-1 and TRBJ1-2, with D possibly TRBD1 on 5 matching bases. CDR1 is SGHRS and CDR2 is YFSETQ in the germline V gene. V was trimmed by 6 bases and J by 8 bases, leaving 20 bases between them. The CDR3 is 14 amino acids. The CDR3 loop is CASTTLEGNAGYTF. The CDR3 region has the DNA TGCGCCAGCACAACCCTAGAGGGGAATGCGGGCTACACCTTC. The whole variable domain, remainder taken from reference TRBV5-1 and TRBJ1-2, is KAGVTQTPRYLIKTRGQQVTLSCSPISGHRSVSWYQQTPGQGLQFLFEYFSETQRNKGNFPGRFSGRQFSNSRSEMNVSTLELGDSALYLCASTTLEGNAGYTFGSGTRLTVV.

This sequence joins TRBV20-1 and TRBJ2-5; tentative D call: TRBD1 (6 bases). Trimming removed 6 bases from V and 4 bases from J, with 21 bases in between. The germline gives CDR1 DFQATT, CDR2 SNEGSKA (reference sequence). This CDR3 is built from 15 residues. CDR3 sequence: CSANSRQGLRETQYF. DNA for the CDR3: TGCAGTGCAAACAGTAGGCAGGGGCTTCGAGAGACCCAGTACTTC.

The chain links TRBV12-3 or TRBV12-4 to TRBJ1-1; 7 bases line up with TRBD1. With 6 bases clipped from V and 11 bases from J, the junction kept 6 bases outside the gene matches. This CDR3 is built from 11 residues. Here the CDR3 DNA reads TGTGCCAGCAGGCTACAGGGGCGGGCTTTCTTT. Protein product: CASRLQGRAFF.

Ten or more counts support this clonotype. V usage is TRBV16 and J usage is TRBJ2-1, with unresolved D. The V and J ends lost 0 bases and 8 bases respectively, with 11 bases between them. Germline-derived CDR1 and CDR2 are KGHSY and FQNENV. This CDR3 is built from 14 residues. As DNA, the CDR3 is TGTGCCAGCAGCCAATCGTCAGTGGTGGATGAGCAGTTCTTC. The encoded protein is CASSQSSVVDEQFF.

This chain uses TRBV6-1 with TRBJ2-3; 10 nucleotides match TRBD2. V was clipped by 3 bases and J by 4 bases; unmatched bases: 10. The germline gives CDR1 MNHNS, CDR2 SASEGT. This CDR3 is 17 amino acids long. Written as DNA, the CDR3 is TGTGCCAGCAGTGACCCGAAAGCGGGGGGGCTGTCAGATACGCAGTATTTT. Its protein is CASSDPKAGGLSDTQYF.

This clonotype was seen ten or more times. V is TRBV7-2 and J is TRBJ2-5; TRBD1 matches 8 bases. Trimming cost V 3 bases and J 2 bases; bases outside gene matches: 8. CDR3 length: 16 residues. The V gene's germline CDR1 is SGHTA and CDR2 FQGNSA. DNA of the CDR3: TGTGCCAGCAGCTTCAGGGGGCCGGGCCTACAAGAGACCCAGTACTTC. This translates into CASSFRGPGLQETQYF.

In its sample, this clonotype was seen many times. V and J are TRBV9 and TRBJ2-1; the match to TRBD2 covers 9 bases. This CDR3 has 18 amino acids. Germline trimming cut 3 bases from V and 1 base from J; bases unmatched to any gene: 11. Germline V lookup: CDR1 SGDLS, CDR2 YYNGEE. In nucleotides, the CDR3 is TGTGCCAGCAGCGGGGATCCCGGAGCGGGGGGTTCCTACAATGAGCAGTTCTTC. Protein product: CASSGDPGAGGSYNEQFF.

This clonotype was observed a handful of times. This sequence joins TRBV2 and TRBJ2-3, with 8 bases identical to TRBD2. This CDR3 is built from 15 residues. In germline, CDR1 is SNHLY, CDR2 FYNNEI. V shed 8 bases and J 8 bases; nucleotides not matched to a gene: 15. The DNA for the CDR3 is TGTGCCAGCCTCAGGCAGCGGGGGCGTTTTACTACGCAGTATTTT. It codes for CASLRQRGRFTTQYF.

V is TRBV4-1 and J is TRBJ1-1; no clear D. V dropped 4 bases and J dropped 7 bases, with 28 bases sitting between them. Per the germline V gene, CDR1 is MGHRA and CDR2 is YSYEKL. CDR3 length: 18 residues. CDR3 DNA sequence: TGCGCCAGCAGCCCTCGGCTCCCCCTCTCGACTAACCCTCATGAAGCTTTCTTT. Translating gives CASSPRLPLSTNPHEAFF.

The V gene is TRBV20-1, the J gene TRBJ1-1; a weak D match, TRBD1 (5 bases). The CDR3 has 14 amino acids. Per germline, CDR1 DFQATT and CDR2 SNEGSKA (reference sequence). V was pared by 1 base and J by 1 base, with 10 bases between. In DNA form, the CDR3 reads TGCAGTGCTAGAGCATGGACACCGAACACTGAAGCTTTCTTT. It translates to CSARAWTPNTEAFF.

The chain carries TRBV7-2 and TRBJ2-5; D ambiguous. Trimming shortened V by 4 bases and J by 4 bases, and 16 bases separated the two germline ends. Germline CDR1 SGHTA, CDR2 FQGNSA. This CDR3 is built from 15 residues. The CDR3 bases are TGTGCCAGCAGCTCCTCCACCCTGGCTCGAGAGACCCAGTACTTC. Translating it yields CASSSSTLARETQYF.

This clonotype was detected many times. This chain links TRBV24-1 with TRBJ2-1, with D perhaps given as TRBD1 or TRBD2 (5 bases each). The CDR3 extends over 17 amino acids. V was clipped by 4 bases and J by 0 bases, with 15 bases between them. Looked up from germline, CDR1 is KGHDR and CDR2 is SFDVKD. CDR3: CATSEERGVSSYNEQFF. The CDR3, as DNA: TGTGCCACCAGTGAGGAGAGAGGGGTTAGCTCCTACAATGAGCAGTTCTTC.

The J gene is TRBJ1-1, the V gene TRBV15, with 7 bases matching TRBD1. The trim removed 5 bases at V and 4 bases at J, leaving 7 bases unmatched. The CDR3 length is 14 residues. Germline V gene lookup returns CDR1 LNHNV and CDR2 YYDKDF (reference sequence). Here the CDR3 reads CATSRGQRSTEAFF. As DNA, the CDR3 is TGTGCCACCAGCCGGGGACAGAGGAGCACTGAAGCTTTCTTT. The full variable domain, in which reference TRBV15 and TRBJ1-1 provide the parts outside the CDR3, is DAMVIQNPRYQVTQFGKPVTLSCSQTLNHNVMYWYQQKSSQAPKLLFHYYDKDFNNEADTPDNFQSRRPNTSFCFLDIRSPGLGDTAMYLCATSRGQRSTEAFFGQGTRLTVV.

This clonotype was counted only a few times. The V gene is TRBV18, the J gene TRBJ1-6, with D possibly TRBD1 on 6 matching bases. Looked up from germline, CDR1 is KGHSH and CDR2 is LQKENI. The CDR3 spans 15 residues. Deletions cut 3 bases from V and 6 bases from J, with 12 bases between. In DNA form, the CDR3 reads TGTGCCAGCTCACCCTCGGGGGCAATTAATTCACCCCTCCACTTT. Amino acids: CASSPSGAINSPLHF.

As for this clonotype: This may be a read error: a much more frequent sequence differs by one nucleotide. The V call is TRBV5-1, the J call TRBJ2-7; D call uncertain. CDR1 and CDR2 (germline): SGHRS, YFSETQ. CDR3 length equals 14 residues. Trimming left V 0 bases short and J 2 bases short, with 9 bases between. For the CDR3, the DNA is TGCGCCAGCAGCTTGGCATGTAAGCCCTACGAGCAGTACTTC. It specifies CASSLACKPYEQYF.

There are many counts of this clonotype. Here the CDR3 reads CASSLGALNTEAFF. DNA of the CDR3: TGTGCCAGCAGCTTAGGAGCCCTGAACACTGAAGCTTTCTTT. The rearrangement links TRBV7-2 to TRBJ1-1; no definite D call. The V and J ends lost 1 base and 0 bases respectively, with 6 bases between them. Germline V gives CDR1 SGHTA, CDR2 FQGNSA. The CDR3 spans 14 residues. The complete variable domain, with remaining parts taken from reference TRBV7-2 and TRBJ1-1, reads GAGVSQSPSNKVTEKGKDVELRCDPISGHTALYWYRQSLGQGLEFLIYFQGNSAPDKSGLPSDRFSAERTGGSVSTLTIQRTQQEDSAVYLCASSLGALNTEAFFGQGTRLTVV.

The sample holds many counts of this clonotype. The V and J genes are TRBV12-3 or TRBV12-4 and TRBJ1-2; TRBD1 is a possible D gene (6 bases). With 5 bases removed from V and 0 bases from J, the gap between germline ends came to 10 bases. The CDR3 contains 14 residues. The CDR3 DNA is TGTGCCAGCAGTCAGACAGGTCCTAACTATGGCTACACCTTC. Translating gives CASSQTGPNYGYTF.

In its sample, this clonotype was seen a few times. The rearrangement uses TRBV19 and TRBJ2-1, with TRBD2 matching over 7 bases. The CDR3 is 12 residues long. V gave up 4 bases and J gave up 12 bases; unmatched junction bases: 6. The germline V gene encodes CDR1 LNHDA and CDR2 SQIVND (reference sequence). The DNA for the CDR3 is TGTGCCAGTAGTACCTTAGCGGGCCGGCAGTTCTTC. It codes for CASSTLAGRQFF.